This TCR beta chain was observed in a study of blood T cell repertoires in COVID-19. Study-wide context: Acute and convalescent COVID-19 specimens originated in the United States, Italy and Spain.

In the original processing: How many nucleated cells were present was estimated from reference gene primer amplification. TCRdb's table, derived via immunoSEQ multiplex PCR, lists solely in-frame clones and lacks some. Clone size and V and J calls were adopted from that table, with D and trimming inferred from the DNA. Seen here are 300,000 to 400,000 clones, around 80% observed once, and the top ten hold about 3%. This CDR3 region has 17 residues. Germline V gene data show CDR1 as LNHNV and CDR2 as YYDKDF (reference sequence). Deletions cut 0 bases from V and 2 bases from J, with 15 bases between. The sequencing input was peripheral blood. The receptor's source is a man younger than 45 with active or convalescent COVID-19. The V and J genes are TRBV15 and TRBJ2-3; a weak D match, TRBD2 (6 bases). The CDR3 bases are TGTGCCACCAGCAGAGATGGGTGGGGACTGTCCACAGATACGCAGTATTTT. Translation gives CATSRDGWGLSTDTQYF.